The 24 T cell receptor beta chains below all came from one sample that was sequenced in a study of OX40 agonist ivuxolimab in advanced cancers. Repertoires were generated with immunoSEQ multiplex PCR, while TCRdb's copy carries only in-frame clones and drops some. The sample lists about 67,000 clones, around 93% occurring once. Specimen: CD4+ or CD8+ T cells sorted from blood, collected in a trial of the OX40 agonist ivuxolimab. Receptors originate from an adult with an advanced solid tumor such as melanoma, head and neck, liver or kidney cancer.

J is TRBJ2-7 and V is TRBV19; TRBD1 aligns across 7 bases. CDR1 and CDR2 from the germline V gene are LNHDA and SQIVND (reference sequence). Losses at the gene ends were 4 bases for V and 2 bases for J; bases not matched to a gene: 8. The CDR3 extends over 15 amino acids. CDR3 loop: CASSTATGIAYEQYF. Written as DNA, the CDR3 is TGTGCCAGTAGTACGGCGACAGGGATTGCCTACGAGCAGTACTTC.

The chain links TRBV4-3 to TRBJ1-2; D gene ambiguous. The V gene lost 0 bases and the J gene lost 5 bases, with 10 bases spanning the gap. CDR1 is LGHNA, CDR2 YSLEER, per germline. The CDR3 runs to 14 residues. The CDR3 protein is CASSQDWGGYGYTF. The CDR3 DNA is TGCGCCAGCAGCCAAGATTGGGGAGGGTATGGCTACACCTTC.

The rearrangement links TRBV9 to TRBJ2-2; 9 nucleotides align to TRBD2. The V segment lost 0 bases and the J segment 0 bases; nucleotides outside the gene matches: 6. The CDR3 sequence is 18 residues long. Germline V CDR1 and CDR2: SGDLS, YYNGEE. The chain's CDR3 is CASSVEVAGESNTGELFF. Written as DNA, the CDR3 is TGTGCCAGCAGCGTAGAAGTAGCGGGAGAATCGAACACCGGGGAGCTGTTTTTT.

V gene TRBV29-1 combines with J gene TRBJ2-6; no definite D call. Germline CDR1 and CDR2: SQVTM and ANQGSEA. V lost 1 base and J 0 bases, leaving 10 bases between the germline ends. The CDR3 has 16 residues. The CDR3 nucleotides read TGCAGCGTTGAAGTCCCCCAGGTCTCTGGGGCCAACGTCCTGACTTTC. Its translation is CSVEVPQVSGANVLTF.

This clone was found once. V is TRBV14 and J is TRBJ2-5; D remains unclear. V was cut by 3 bases and J by 2 bases, with 10 bases left in between. The CDR3 extends over 14 amino acids. Germline V gives CDR1 SGHDN, CDR2 FVKESK. For the CDR3, the DNA is TGTGCCAGCAGCCATAGGACGGCTCAAGAGACCCAGTACTTC. Translating gives CASSHRTAQETQYF.

V is TRBV29-1 and J is TRBJ2-7; D possibly corresponds to TRBD1 (5 bases). Germline values: CDR1 SQVTM, CDR2 ANQGSEA. Trimming took off 5 bases at V and 3 bases at J, with 11 bases between the two ends. This CDR3 is 12 amino acids long. The CDR3 DNA sequence: TGCAGCGTTTTCCTTCAGGGCTACGAGCAGTACTTC. This sequence encodes CSVFLQGYEQYF.

This chain connects TRBV10-1 to TRBJ2-1; 9 bases agree with TRBD2. Germline V gene lookup returns CDR1 WNHNN and CDR2 SYGVQD (reference sequence). J lost 7 bases, V lost 6 bases, and 13 bases had no gene match. The CDR3 contains 16 residues. The CDR3 DNA is TGCGCCAGCAGCGAAATTCTAGCGGGAAGGGAGAATGAGCAGTTCTTC. The encoded protein is CASSEILAGRENEQFF.

V is TRBV18 and J is TRBJ1-4, with D tentatively TRBD1 (6 bases). Per the germline V gene, CDR1 is KGHSH and CDR2 is LQKENI. The CDR3 runs 15 residues. V was pared by 2 bases and J by 4 bases, with 11 bases between. The CDR3 DNA reads as TGTGCCAGCTCACCAGACAGGTCCGTTAATGAAAAACTGTTTTTT. Its translation: CASSPDRSVNEKLFF.

The chain uses TRBV4-1 and TRBJ2-7, with 7 bases lining up with TRBD1. Per germline, CDR1 MGHRA and CDR2 YSYEKL. The CDR3 sequence is 14 residues long. The trim removed 1 base at V and 3 bases at J, leaving 3 bases unmatched. CDR3 in DNA: TGCGCCAGCAGCCAAGTGGCAGGGGGCTACGAGCAGTACTTC. Encoded protein: CASSQVAGGYEQYF.

V and J are TRBV27 and TRBJ2-7, with a tentative D call TRBD1 (6 bases). Germline values: CDR1 MNHEY, CDR2 SMNVEV (reference sequence). Trimming took off 1 base at V and 4 bases at J, with 8 bases between the two ends. CDR3 length: 13 residues. The CDR3 region has the DNA TGTGCCAGCAGTTTATTCAGGGGTTACGAGCAGTACTTC. It is translated as CASSLFRGYEQYF.

The genes are TRBV4-3 and TRBJ2-1; D tentatively fits TRBD1 or TRBD2 (6 bases each). The CDR3 sequence is 16 residues long. V was pared by 0 bases and J by 1 base, with 10 bases between. Per germline, CDR1 LGHNA and CDR2 YSLEER. CDR3 coding DNA: TGCGCCAGCAGCCAAGATAGGGGGGAGTCCTACAATGAGCAGTTCTTC. This sequence encodes CASSQDRGESYNEQFF.

V is TRBV28 and J is TRBJ2-2; maybe TRBD1 (6 bases). CDR3 length: 17 residues. CDR1 is MDHEN and CDR2 is SYDVKM in the germline V gene. The V gene lost 7 bases and the J gene lost 4 bases, with 22 bases spanning the gap. CDR3 protein: CASNARPPGQSTGELFF. The CDR3, as DNA: TGTGCCAGCAATGCCAGACCCCCCGGACAGAGCACCGGGGAGCTGTTTTTT.

The chain carries TRBV6-5 and TRBJ1-5; no reliable D call. This CDR3 is 12 amino acids long. V dropped 5 bases and J dropped 4 bases, with 6 bases sitting between them. Germline CDR1 reads MNHEY; CDR2 reads SVGAGI. CDR3 in DNA: TGTGCCAGCAGTCTCCCTAATCAGCCCCAGCATTTT. Its protein product is CASSLPNQPQHF.

The chain couples TRBV5-1 to TRBJ1-1; 8 bases line up with TRBD1. The CDR3 runs 16 residues. Germline trimming cut 0 bases from V and 1 base from J; bases unmatched to any gene: 5. CDR1 is SGHRS and CDR2 is YFSETQ in the germline V gene. CDR3 residues: CASSLVGDRTNTEAFF. For the CDR3, the DNA is TGCGCCAGCAGCTTGGTGGGGGACAGGACGAACACTGAAGCTTTCTTT. Based on the CDR3 plus reference TRBV5-1 and TRBJ1-1, the full variable domain is KAGVTQTPRYLIKTRGQQVTLSCSPISGHRSVSWYQQTPGQGLQFLFEYFSETQRNKGNFPGRFSGRQFSNSRSEMNVSTLELGDSALYLCASSLVGDRTNTEAFFGQGTRLTVV.

The V and J genes are TRBV27 and TRBJ2-1, with TRBD2 identical over 8 bases. The CDR3 totals 19 residues. Looked up from germline, CDR1 is MNHEY and CDR2 is SMNVEV (reference sequence). The V and J ends lost 4 bases and 6 bases, in that order; junction bases with no gene match: 20. The CDR3 DNA is TGTGCCAGCAGTTCATATAGTTCGGGAGGGCCTCACGGTCTCAATGAGCAGTTCTTC. As protein: CASSSYSSGGPHGLNEQFF.

This chain connects TRBV7-8 to TRBJ2-1, with 8 bases identical to TRBD1. Unmatched junction bases numbered 18, after V lost 5 bases and J lost 9 bases. The CDR3 extends over 17 amino acids. Looked up from germline, CDR1 is SGHVS and CDR2 is FQNEAQ. CDR3 coding DNA: TGTGCCAGCAGCCTACGTGGCTCTGGGACAGGAGTTACTGAGCAGTTCTTC. It translates to CASSLRGSGTGVTEQFF.

This rearrangement joins TRBV19 to TRBJ2-1, with 8 bases identical to TRBD1. CDR3 length equals 15 residues. CDR1 is LNHDA and CDR2 is SQIVND in the germline V gene (reference sequence). The ends lost 4 bases at V and 4 bases at J; junction bases unmatched: 6. The CDR3 DNA sequence: TGTGCCAGTAGTAGTTTACGGGACAGGTACAATGAGCAGTTCTTC. Its translation: CASSSLRDRYNEQFF.

V gene TRBV13 combines with J gene TRBJ2-5, with D hard to call. CDR1 and CDR2 (germline): PRHDT, FYEKMQ (reference sequence). The CDR3 has 14 residues. The V end was cut by 2 bases, the J end by 0 bases, with 7 bases between. CDR3 nucleotides: TGTGCCAGCAGCTTAAAACGGTACCAAGAGACCCAGTACTTC. As protein: CASSLKRYQETQYF.

V is TRBV19 and J is TRBJ2-3, with 7 bases that match TRBD2. Losses at the gene ends were 1 base for V and 6 bases for J; bases not matched to a gene: 7. Germline V gene data show CDR1 as LNHDA and CDR2 as SQIVND (reference sequence). This CDR3 has 15 residues. The CDR3 is CASSIAGGSGDTQYF. CDR3 coding DNA: TGTGCCAGTAGTATAGCTGGCGGGAGCGGCGATACGCAGTATTTT.

The rearrangement joins TRBV13 to TRBJ2-4; TRBD1 matches at 7 bases. Germline loops: CDR1 PRHDT, CDR2 FYEKMQ (reference sequence). The CDR3 contains 16 residues. V trimming: 1 base; J trimming: 4 bases; junction bases outside the gene matches: 7. The CDR3 DNA sequence: TGTGCCAGCAGCTTAGAGGGTGACAGGGCGAAAAACATTCAGTACTTC. This encodes CASSLEGDRAKNIQYF.

The chain joins TRBV27 to TRBJ2-7; 8 bases agree with TRBD2. This CDR3 contains 16 residues. V lost 2 bases and J lost 3; bases outside the gene matches: 9. Germline lookup yields CDR1 MNHEY and CDR2 SMNVEV (reference sequence). CDR3 DNA: TGTGCCAGCAGTTTAATAACCGGGACTAGTATCTACGAGCAGTACTTC. Amino acid sequence: CASSLITGTSIYEQYF.

The genes are TRBV14 and TRBJ2-6; TRBD2 aligns across 7 bases. CDR1 is SGHDN, CDR2 FVKESK, per germline. Trimming removed 4 bases from V and 0 bases from J; junction bases left unmatched: 12. This CDR3 comprises 19 residues. The CDR3 coding sequence is TGTGCCAGCAGCCCCGTTGGAGCGGGACCATTCTCTGGGGCCAACGTCCTGACTTTC. As protein: CASSPVGAGPFSGANVLTF. Full variable domain (missing parts from reference TRBV14 and TRBJ2-6): EAGVTQFPSHSVIEKGQTVTLRCDPISGHDNLYWYRRVMGKEIKFLLHFVKESKQDESGMPNNRFLAERTGGTYSTLKVQPAELEDSGVYFCASSPVGAGPFSGANVLTFGAGSRLTVL.

The chain uses TRBV7-6 and TRBJ2-1, with TRBD2 identical over 9 bases. The CDR3 extends over 15 amino acids. V trimming: 3 bases; J trimming: 2 bases; junction bases outside the gene matches: 2. Germline CDR1 SGHVS, CDR2 FNYEAQ. In DNA form, the CDR3 reads TGTGCCAGCAGCTTGGAGCGGGAGGCCTACAATGAGCAGTTCTTC. Translation: CASSLEREAYNEQFF. Variable domain in full (rest from reference TRBV7-6 and TRBJ2-1): GAGVSQSPRYKVTKRGQDVALRCDPISGHVSLYWYRQALGQGPEFLTYFNYEAQQDKSGLPNDRFSAERPEGSISTLTIQRTEQRDSAMYRCASSLEREAYNEQFFGPGTRLTVL.

The sample holds a few counts of this clone. The chain recombines TRBV27 with TRBJ2-7, with D tentatively TRBD2 (6 bases). The germline V gene encodes CDR1 MNHEY and CDR2 SMNVEV (reference sequence). This CDR3 region has 14 residues. The V end lost 0 bases, the J end lost 11 bases, and 17 bases lay between the germline ends. DNA of the CDR3: TGTGCCAGCAGTTTATCAGGGGCGGGGCCTGCGGAGTACTTC. It codes for CASSLSGAGPAEYF.